This entry concerns a single T cell receptor (beta chain). The CDR3 is made up of 14 amino acids. CDR1 and CDR2 from the germline V gene are MNHEY and SMNVEV (reference sequence). V gave up 0 bases and J gave up 5 bases, with 10 bases separating them. The entry originates in a study of blood T cell repertoires in COVID-19. Study-wide background: The study drew acute and convalescent COVID-19 samples from the United States, Italy and Spain. PBMCs, B-cell-depleted T cells, or T cells provided the cDNA or gDNA that made up the material.

How the authors handled the data: How many nucleated cells were present was estimated from reference gene primer amplification. TCRdb's copy holds only in-frame clones and misses some; the assay was immunoSEQ multiplex PCR. The V and J calls and clone size were taken over from that table, and D and trimming were inferred from the DNA. The table shows 140,000 to 150,000 clones, with over 75% occurring only once. The receptor's source is a woman between 45 and 60 years old with acute or convalescent COVID-19. The chain couples TRBV27 to TRBJ1-1, with D tentatively TRBD1 (5 bases). Source material: peripheral blood. The CDR3 DNA follows: TGTGCCAGCAGTTTATCGCCAGGGCTAACTGAAGCTTTCTTT. Its translation: CASSLSPGLTEAFF.